The source of this T cell receptor (beta chain) is a study of Graves' ophthalmopathy and Graves' hyperthyroidism. Regarding the study as a whole: For predicting ophthalmopathy progression, the model had 70.59% sensitivity and approximately 72% specificity.

CDR1 and CDR2 from the germline V gene are MNHEY and SVGEGT. The CDR3 spans 15 residues. This clonotype was recorded a few times. Its antigen is currently unknown. A read error is possible here, since a much larger clone lies one base away. Scientists amplified the TCR beta CDR3 regions from RNA transcripts. Investigators did first-round RT-PCR with HTBI primers, then second-round multiplex PCR. MiXCR, applied by TCRdb to the multiplex PCR reads, yields one record per CDR3 protein. The sample includes roughly 610,000 distinct CDR3 sequences, approximately 21% seen only once; the top ten take around 6.9%. Stable hyperthyroidism denotes an absence of ophthalmopathy throughout 18 months of follow-up. People with hyperthyroidism were aged 18 to 65 and newly diagnosed, under 2 months' duration.

The chain carries TRBV6-2 or TRBV6-3 and TRBJ1-6, with D tentatively TRBD1 (6 bases). Sequences were obtained from peripheral blood. The sequence was collected from a woman between 18 and 30 years old with stable Graves' hyperthyroidism. Some clones in this sample may be carry-over from other donors' samples. The CDR3 reads CASSSQDSSVSHLHF. The CDR3 DNA sequence: TGTGCCAGCAGTTCCCAGGACAGCTCGGTTTCACACCTCCACTTT.